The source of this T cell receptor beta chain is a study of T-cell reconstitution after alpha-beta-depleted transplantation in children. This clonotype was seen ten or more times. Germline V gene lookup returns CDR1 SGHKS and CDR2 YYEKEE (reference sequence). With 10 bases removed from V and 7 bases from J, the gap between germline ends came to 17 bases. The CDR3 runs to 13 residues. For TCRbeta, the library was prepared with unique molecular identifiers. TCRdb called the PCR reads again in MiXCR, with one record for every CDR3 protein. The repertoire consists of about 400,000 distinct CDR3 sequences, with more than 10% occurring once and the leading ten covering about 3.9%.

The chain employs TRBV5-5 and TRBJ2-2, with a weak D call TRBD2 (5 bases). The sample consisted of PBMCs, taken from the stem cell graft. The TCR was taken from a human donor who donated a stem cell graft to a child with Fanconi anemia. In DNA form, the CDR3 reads TGTGCCTCCTCGGGGAGCGACGGCGGGGAGCTGTTTTTT. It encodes CASSGSDGGELFF.